Presented here are 5 T cell receptor beta chains from one specimen sequenced in a study of Ad26.COV2.S vaccination and SARS-CoV-2 variants. The protocol was immunoSEQ multiplex PCR, while the TCRdb copy is restricted to in-frame clones and leaves out a portion. This sample has fewer than 900,000 clones, with more than 80% found just once. The treatment denotes: some 19 received Ad26.COV2.S at low or high dose, single or two shots; about 5 received placebo; per-sample allocation not given. Vaccine and placebo recipients were sampled on day 63 after the first injection. This specimen consisted of peripheral blood, obtained in a trial of Ad26.COV2.S vaccine versus placebo. The origin of the receptors is a person between 18 and 59 years old who received the Ad26.COV2.S COVID-19 vaccine or a placebo.

The V call is TRBV7-3, the J call TRBJ2-1, with 7 bases lining up with TRBD1. V dropped 5 bases and J dropped 5; count of bases not matched to a gene: 3. The CDR3 spans 13 residues. The germline gives CDR1 SGHTA, CDR2 FQGTGA. Here the CDR3 reads CASSRGPNNEQFF. The DNA for the CDR3 is TGTGCCAGCAGCAGGGGGCCCAACAATGAGCAGTTCTTC.

V is TRBV7-9 and J is TRBJ2-1, with D uncertain. Germline V gene sequence: CDR1 SEHNR, CDR2 FQNEAQ (reference sequence). The CDR3 has 12 amino acids. The V and J ends lost 5 bases and 8 bases respectively, with 10 bases between them. The CDR3 loop reads CASSATFYEQFF. The DNA for the CDR3 is TGTGCCAGCAGCGCCACGTTTTATGAGCAGTTCTTC.

This rearrangement joins TRBV29-1 to TRBJ2-5; 7 bases are shared with TRBD2. Germline trimming cut 6 bases from V and 4 bases from J; bases unmatched to any gene: 5. The V gene's germline CDR1 is SQVTM and CDR2 ANQGSEA. The length of the CDR3 is 12 residues. The CDR3 here is CSVLAGSETQYF. Written as DNA, the CDR3 is TGCAGCGTCTTAGCGGGCTCAGAGACCCAGTACTTC.

This chain connects TRBV6-2 or TRBV6-3 to TRBJ1-1; no clear D gene. Germline loops: CDR1 MNHEY, CDR2 SVGEGT. The CDR3 sequence is 17 residues long. V lost 2 bases and J lost 0, with 16 bases in between. This chain's CDR3 is CASSYGSLRAMNTEAFF. As DNA, the CDR3 is TGTGCCAGCAGTTACGGGTCTCTCCGAGCCATGAACACTGAAGCTTTCTTT.

This chain links TRBV6-6 with TRBJ2-3; no clear D. The CDR3 runs to 13 residues. The germline V gene encodes CDR1 MNHNY and CDR2 SVGAGI (reference sequence). Trimming stripped 2 bases from V and 2 bases from J, with 5 bases between. DNA of the CDR3: TGTGCCAGCAGTTACCGGTACACAGATACGCAGTATTTT. Its protein product is CASSYRYTDTQYF.